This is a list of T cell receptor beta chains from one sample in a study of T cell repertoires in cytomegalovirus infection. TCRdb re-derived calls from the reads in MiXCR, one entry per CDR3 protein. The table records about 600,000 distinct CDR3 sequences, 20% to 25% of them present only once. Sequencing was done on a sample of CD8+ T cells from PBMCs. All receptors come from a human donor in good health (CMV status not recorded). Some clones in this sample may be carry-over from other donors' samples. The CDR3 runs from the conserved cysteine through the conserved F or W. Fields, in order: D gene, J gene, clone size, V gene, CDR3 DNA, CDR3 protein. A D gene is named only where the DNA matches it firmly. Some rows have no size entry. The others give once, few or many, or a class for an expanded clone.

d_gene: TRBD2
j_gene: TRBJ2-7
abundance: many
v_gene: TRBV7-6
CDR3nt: TGTGCCAGCAGCTTAAGGACTAGCGGTAACGAGCAGTACTTC
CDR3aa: CASSLRTSGNEQYF

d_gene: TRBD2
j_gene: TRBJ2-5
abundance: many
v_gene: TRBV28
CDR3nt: TGTGCCAGCAGTCGGAGCGGGGGAGAAGAGACCCAGTACTTC
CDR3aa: CASSRSGGEETQYF

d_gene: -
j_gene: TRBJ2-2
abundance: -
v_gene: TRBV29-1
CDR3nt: TGCAGCGGCAGGGGAAGGTCCGGGGAGCTGTTTTTT
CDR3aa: CSGRGRSGELFF

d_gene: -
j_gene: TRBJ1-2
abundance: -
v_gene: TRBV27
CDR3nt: TGTGCCAGCACGGGAAAGGACACCCCTTTTAGGGGCTACACCTTC
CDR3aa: CASTGKDTPFRGYTF

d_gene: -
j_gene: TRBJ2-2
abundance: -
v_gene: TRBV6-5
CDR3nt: TGTGCCAGCAGTTACCGACTAGCCGGGGAGCTGTTTTTT
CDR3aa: CASSYRLAGELFF

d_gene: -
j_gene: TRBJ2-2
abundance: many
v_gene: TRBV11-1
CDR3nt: TGTGCCAGCAGCCAAGGTCCGACCGGGGAGCTGTTTTTT
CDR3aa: CASSQGPTGELFF

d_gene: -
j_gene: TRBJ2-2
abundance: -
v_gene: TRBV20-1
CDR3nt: TGCAGTGCTAGCGGGGGCGCGAACACCGGGGAGCTGTTTTTT
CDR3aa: CSASGGANTGELFF

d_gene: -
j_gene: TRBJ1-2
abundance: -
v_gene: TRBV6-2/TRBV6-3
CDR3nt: TGTGCCAGCAGTTACTCGGTATCCGGGGAAGATACCACTACCTTC
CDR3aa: CASSYSVSGEDTTTF

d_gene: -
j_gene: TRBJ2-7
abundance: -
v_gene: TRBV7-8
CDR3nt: TGTGCCAGCAGCGCACCCGGGCCATCCTTCTACGAGCAGTACTTC
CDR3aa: CASSAPGPSFYEQYF

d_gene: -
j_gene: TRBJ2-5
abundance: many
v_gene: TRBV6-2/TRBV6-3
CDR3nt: TGTGCCAGCAGTAATTGGGTGTACCAAGAGACCCAGTACTTC
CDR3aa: CASSNWVYQETQYF

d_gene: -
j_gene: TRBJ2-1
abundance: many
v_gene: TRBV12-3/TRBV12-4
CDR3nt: TGTGCCAGCAGTAACCTCGAGGGGGGGCAGCCAGGTGAGCAGTTCTTC
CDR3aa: CASSNLEGGQPGEQFF

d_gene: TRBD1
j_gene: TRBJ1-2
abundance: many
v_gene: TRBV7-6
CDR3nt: TGTGCCAGCAGCCCGGGGACAGGGGGCAGCTATGGCTACACCTTC
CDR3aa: CASSPGTGGSYGYTF

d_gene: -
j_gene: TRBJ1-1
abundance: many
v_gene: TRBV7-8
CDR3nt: TGTGCCAGCTGGGGACACGGGAACACTGAAGCTTTCTTT
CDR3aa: CASWGHGNTEAFF

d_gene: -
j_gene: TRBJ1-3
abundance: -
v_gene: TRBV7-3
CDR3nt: TGTGCCAGCAGCTTGGACGGGCCTGGAAACACCATATATTTT
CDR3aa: CASSLDGPGNTIYF

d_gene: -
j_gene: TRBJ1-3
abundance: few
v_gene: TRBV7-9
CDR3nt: TGTGCCAGCAGCTTAAATCATCAGCAAGATGGAAACACCATATATTTT
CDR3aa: CASSLNHQQDGNTIYF

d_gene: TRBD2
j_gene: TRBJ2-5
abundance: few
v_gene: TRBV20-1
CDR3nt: TGCAGTGCTGATGTGTCTGGACAGGGGACTAGCGGGGAGACCCAGTACTTC
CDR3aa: CSADVSGQGTSGETQYF

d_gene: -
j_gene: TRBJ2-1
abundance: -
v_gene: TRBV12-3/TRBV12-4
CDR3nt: TGTGCCAGCACCCCGGACCTGAGCTCCTACAATGAGCAGTTCTTC
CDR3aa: CASTPDLSSYNEQFF

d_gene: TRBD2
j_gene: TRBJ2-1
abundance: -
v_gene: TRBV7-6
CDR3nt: TGTGCCAGCAGCCCGGGACTAGCGGAAAGTAATGAGCAGTTCTTC
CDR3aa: CASSPGLAESNEQFF

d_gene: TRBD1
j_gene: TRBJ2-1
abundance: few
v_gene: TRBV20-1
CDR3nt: TGCAGTGCTAGTGCCGACAGGGCCTACAATGAGCAGTTCTTC
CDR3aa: CSASADRAYNEQFF

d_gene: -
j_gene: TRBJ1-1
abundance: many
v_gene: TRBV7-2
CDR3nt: TGTGCCAGCAGCTTACCCCTGGGTGGGAGGAACACTGAAGCTTTCTTT
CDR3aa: CASSLPLGGRNTEAFF

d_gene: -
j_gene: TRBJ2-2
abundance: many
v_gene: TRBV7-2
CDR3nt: TGTGCCAGCAGCATCTCTTACGGATCGGAGACGAACACCGGGGAGCTGTTTTTT
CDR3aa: CASSISYGSETNTGELFF

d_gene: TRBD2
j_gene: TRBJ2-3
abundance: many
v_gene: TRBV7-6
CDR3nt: TGTGCCAGCAGCTTACGAGGACTAGCGGGCCTCACAGATACGCAGTATTTT
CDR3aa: CASSLRGLAGLTDTQYF

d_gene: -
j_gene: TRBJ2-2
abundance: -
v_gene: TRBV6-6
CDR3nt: TGTGCCAGCAGTTACTCCCCCCCAGGCACCGGGGAGCTGTTTTTT
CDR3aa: CASSYSPPGTGELFF

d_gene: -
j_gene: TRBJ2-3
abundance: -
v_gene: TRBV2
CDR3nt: TGTGCCAGCAGAGACCCCAGGGGTTCTAGCACAGATACGCAGTATTTT
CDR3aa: CASRDPRGSSTDTQYF

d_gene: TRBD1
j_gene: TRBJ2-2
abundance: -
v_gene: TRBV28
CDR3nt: TGTGCCAGCAGCCCGGACAGGGCGGGCGGGGAGCTGTTTTTT
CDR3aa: CASSPDRAGGELFF

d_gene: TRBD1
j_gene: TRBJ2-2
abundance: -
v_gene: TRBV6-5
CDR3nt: TGTGCCAGCATAGCCGGGACAGGGGGCACCGGGGAGCTGTTTTTT
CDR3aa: CASIAGTGGTGELFF

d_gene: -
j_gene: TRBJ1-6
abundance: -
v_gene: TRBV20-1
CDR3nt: TGCAGTGCTAGAGATCTGGGGGTGGGTTCACCCCTCCACTTT
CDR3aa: CSARDLGVGSPLHF

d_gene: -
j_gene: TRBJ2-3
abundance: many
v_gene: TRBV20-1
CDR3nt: TGCAGTGCTAGAGATTTCGCAGGTTTGGTCACAGATACGCAGTATTTT
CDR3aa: CSARDFAGLVTDTQYF

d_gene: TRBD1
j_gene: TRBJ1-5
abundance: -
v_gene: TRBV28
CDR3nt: TGTGCCAGCAGAACTGGACAGGGCGATCTTTATAATCAGCCCCAGCATTTT
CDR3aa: CASRTGQGDLYNQPQHF

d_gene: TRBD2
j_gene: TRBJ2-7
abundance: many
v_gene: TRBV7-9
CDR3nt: TGTGCCAGCAGCCCCCCGGAAGGACTAGCGGGGCAGCAGTACTTC
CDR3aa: CASSPPEGLAGQQYF

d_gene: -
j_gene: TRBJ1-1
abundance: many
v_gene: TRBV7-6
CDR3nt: TGTGCCAGCAGCCGACCCCCTGGTAGATCGGACACTGAAGCTTTCTTT
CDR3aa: CASSRPPGRSDTEAFF

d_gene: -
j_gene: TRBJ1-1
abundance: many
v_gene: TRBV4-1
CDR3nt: TGCGCCAGCAGCCAAGATCTCGCAAGCACTGAAGCTTTCTTT
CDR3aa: CASSQDLASTEAFF

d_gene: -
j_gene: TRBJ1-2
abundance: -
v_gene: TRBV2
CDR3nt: TGTGCCACCCTAGGGGTCACAGAGTATGGCTACACCTTC
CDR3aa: CATLGVTEYGYTF

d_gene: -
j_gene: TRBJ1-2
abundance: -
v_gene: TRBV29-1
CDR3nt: TGCGGCGTTGTGGCTGGCGGCTACACCTTC
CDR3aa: CGVVAGGYTF

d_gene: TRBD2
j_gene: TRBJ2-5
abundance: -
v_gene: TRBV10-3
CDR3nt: TGTGCCATCAGTGAGTCGACTAGCGGCCAAGAGACCCAGTACTTC
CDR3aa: CAISESTSGQETQYF